This T cell receptor (beta chain) was identified during a study of blood T cell repertoires in COVID-19. TCRdb's table, derived via immunoSEQ multiplex PCR, lists solely in-frame clones and lacks some. This sample has 250,000 to 350,000 clones; 75% to 90% occur once, and the top ten carry around 12%. Trimming shortened V by 3 bases and J by 12 bases, and 12 bases separated the two germline ends. The CDR3 runs 13 residues. The chain recombines TRBV12-3 or TRBV12-4 with TRBJ1-6, with D perhaps matching TRBD1 (6 bases). The sequence derives from a woman aged 55 to 70 with acute or convalescent COVID-19. Input material: peripheral blood. CDR3 in amino acids: CASSFEQGRPLHF. The CDR3 bases are TGTGCCAGCAGTTTCGAACAGGGAAGACCCCTCCACTTT.